The 24 T cell receptor beta chains listed next were all sequenced from one sample in a study of vaccination and CD4 T cells after COVID-19. Cultured CD4+ T-cell DNA underwent Oncomine TCR Beta short-read sequencing. TCRdb re-derived calls from the PCR reads in MiXCR, one entry per CDR3 protein. The table includes 15,000 to 20,000 distinct CDR3 sequences, roughly 61% detected once. Antigen specificity for these receptors is unknown. As for treatment: approximately nine-day PBMC culture with coronavirus spike peptide pools or control peptides (ViraFEST assay). Material for sequencing was CD4+ T cells from blood, cultured in vitro. These receptors originate from a human donor who had recovered from COVID-19.

V usage is TRBV25-1 and J usage is TRBJ2-3; the D is unclear. Germline CDR1 and CDR2: MGHDK and SYGVNS. CDR3 length equals 11 residues. Trimming removed 4 bases at V and 2 bases at J, with 1 base between. CDR3 bases: TGTGCCAGCAGTGTCACAGATACGCAGTATTTT. Amino acid sequence: CASSVTDTQYF.

The chain combines TRBV6-1 with TRBJ1-3; the D is unclear. This CDR3 contains 11 residues. Germline assignment: CDR1 MNHNS and CDR2 SASEGT. Trimming removed 8 bases from V and 4 bases from J, with 6 bases in between. In DNA, the CDR3 is TGTGCCAGCTGGTCAGGAAACACCATATATTTT. It encodes CASWSGNTIYF.

In its sample, this clonotype was seen once. The chain has TRBV29-1 and TRBJ1-2, with 8 bases matching TRBD1. Germline V gives CDR1 SQVTM, CDR2 ANQGSEA. J gave up 8 bases and V 1 base, and 6 bases lay outside the gene matches. The CDR3 sequence is 13 residues long. CDR3: CSVEGQGSGGYTF. CDR3 coding DNA: TGCAGCGTTGAAGGACAGGGGAGTGGCGGCTACACCTTC. The whole variable domain, remainder taken from reference TRBV29-1 and TRBJ1-2, is SAVISQKPSRDICQRGTSLTIQCQVDSQVTMMFWYRQQPGQSLTLIATANQGSEATYESGFVIDKFPISRPNLTFSTLTVSNMSPEDSSIYLCSVEGQGSGGYTFGSGTRLTVV.

The gene calls are TRBV20-1 and TRBJ1-2, with D hard to call. CDR1 and CDR2 (germline): DFQATT, SNEGSKA (reference sequence). The CDR3 length is 15 residues. V was shortened by 0 bases and J by 0 bases, with 11 bases between the two germline ends. The CDR3 DNA reads as TGCAGTGCTAGAGAGTACGGATTAGCTAACTATGGCTACACCTTC. Protein product: CSAREYGLANYGYTF.

The chain links TRBV7-3 to TRBJ1-1; 11 nucleotides line up with TRBD1. After removal of 5 bases from V and 3 bases from J, the junction contained 5 bases not matched to a gene. This CDR3 has 15 residues. Germline V gene lookup returns CDR1 SGHTA and CDR2 FQGTGA. CDR3 protein: CASSLGQGAYTEAFF. CDR3 DNA sequence: TGTGCCAGCAGCCTTGGACAGGGGGCATACACTGAAGCTTTCTTT.

The rearrangement links TRBV7-8 to TRBJ1-2, with no clear D. V lost 3 bases and J lost 8, with 22 bases in between. CDR3 length: 16 residues. Germline V gene lookup returns CDR1 SGHVS and CDR2 FQNEAQ. The CDR3 DNA sequence: TGTGCCAGCAGCTTTATCCGGACGACGAGTATGAAGGGCTACACCTTC. Protein: CASSFIRTTSMKGYTF. The variable domain in full, with the rest retrieved from reference TRBV7-8 and TRBJ1-2, is GAGVSQSPRYKVAKRGQDVALRCDPISGHVSLFWYQQALGQGPEFLTYFQNEAQLDKSGLPSDRFFAERPEGSVSTLKIQRTQQEDSAVYLCASSFIRTTSMKGYTFGSGTRLTVV.

The chain is built from TRBV2 and TRBJ2-2, with D perhaps TRBD1 (5 bases). Per the germline V gene, CDR1 is SNHLY and CDR2 is FYNNEI. The CDR3 length is 15 residues. The V end was cut by 2 bases, the J end by 3 bases, with 10 bases between. The CDR3 protein is CASSESRQYTGELFF. The CDR3 DNA is TGTGCCAGCAGTGAAAGTAGACAGTACACCGGGGAGCTGTTTTTT.

This chain joins TRBV19 and TRBJ1-6; D not certain. Per germline, CDR1 LNHDA and CDR2 SQIVND (reference sequence). V was cut by 10 bases and J by 0 bases, with 13 bases left in between. The CDR3 loop spans 15 amino acids. The CDR3 coding sequence is TGTGCCACGGCGGCGCTTAGCTCCTATAATTCACCCCTCCACTTT. Translating it yields CATAALSSYNSPLHF. The variable domain in full, with the rest retrieved from reference TRBV19 and TRBJ1-6, is DGGITQSPKYLFRKEGQNVTLSCEQNLNHDAMYWYRQDPGQGLRLIYYSQIVNDFQKGDIAEGYSVSREKKESFPLTVTSAQKNPTAFYLCATAALSSYNSPLHFGNGTRLTVT.

This clonotype occurred a few times. This chain connects TRBV7-8 to TRBJ1-3; perhaps TRBD1 as D (6 bases). The CDR3 runs to 15 residues. Germline loops: CDR1 SGHVS, CDR2 FQNEAQ. V shed 7 bases and J shed 4 bases, with 17 bases lying between them. CDR3: CASTITTGAGNTIYF. The CDR3 DNA is TGTGCCAGCACCATAACGACAGGCGCGGGAAACACCATATATTTT.

The chain joins TRBV6-1 to TRBJ1-1; TRBD1 might be the D (6 bases). The V end was cut by 7 bases, the J end by 1 base, with 16 bases between. The CDR3 contains 15 residues. The germline CDR1 and CDR2 sequences are MNHNS and SASEGT. The CDR3 bases are TGTGCCAGCACTCAACGAGGGGGAGGGAACACTGAAGCTTTCTTT. Protein product: CASTQRGGGNTEAFF.

The chain couples TRBV4-3 to TRBJ1-6, with TRBD1 as a possible D gene (5 bases). The CDR3 is 15 amino acids. Trimming stripped 1 base from V and 10 bases from J, with 14 bases between. CDR1 and CDR2 from the germline V gene are LGHNA and YSLEER. The CDR3: CASSQVKGGESPLHF. The CDR3, as DNA: TGCGCCAGCAGCCAAGTGAAGGGAGGGGAATCACCCCTCCACTTT.

In DNA, the CDR3 is TGTGCCAGCAGCTTCGGCGCTGGAAACAATGAGCAGTTCTTC. Amino acid sequence: CASSFGAGNNEQFF. This chain connects TRBV11-3 to TRBJ2-1; D remains unclear. Germline V CDR1 and CDR2: SGHNT, YENEEA. The V end lost 3 bases, the J end lost 5 bases, and 11 bases lay between the germline ends. There are 14 residues in the CDR3.

This clonotype was observed a handful of times. The CDR3 DNA follows: TGTGCCAGCAACTTCCGCATAGGAGCTTTCTTT. Protein sequence: CASNFRIGAFF. V gene TRBV2 combines with J gene TRBJ1-1; no firm D call. Germline assignment: CDR1 SNHLY and CDR2 FYNNEI. The ends were cut back, 7 bases at V and 10 bases at J, with 13 bases in the middle. This CDR3 region has 11 residues.

The sample holds a few counts of this clonotype. The chain uses TRBV7-3 and TRBJ1-2, with D maybe TRBD1 (5 bases). V was clipped by 5 bases and J by 6 bases, with 13 bases between them. The CDR3 sequence is 13 residues long. Germline V gene data show CDR1 as SGHTA and CDR2 as FQGTGA. The CDR3 reads CASSRGQRDGYTF. In DNA form, the CDR3 reads TGTGCCAGCAGCAGAGGACAACGGGATGGCTACACCTTC. Complete variable domain (other parts from reference TRBV7-3 and TRBJ1-2): GAGVSQTPSNKVTEKGKYVELRCDPISGHTALYWYRQSLGQGPEFLIYFQGTGAADDSGLPNDRFFAVRPEGSVSTLKIQRTERGDSAVYLCASSRGQRDGYTFGSGTRLTVV.

This clonotype was counted only a few times. The chain uses TRBV20-1 and TRBJ2-1, with a possible D match to TRBD2 (8 bases). CDR3 length equals 14 residues. The germline CDR1 and CDR2 sequences are DFQATT and SNEGSKA (reference sequence). Trimming removed 5 bases at V and 7 bases at J, with 18 bases between. The CDR3, as DNA: TGCAGTGCTGCCCCCGGGAGGGGGCGGAATGAGCAGTTCTTC. Protein: CSAAPGRGRNEQFF.

The chain has TRBV6-2 or TRBV6-3 and TRBJ2-7; D gene uncertain. Per the germline V gene, CDR1 is MNHEY and CDR2 is SVGEGT. This CDR3 region has 12 residues. V was shortened by 4 bases and J by 4 bases, with 8 bases between the two germline ends. Written as DNA, the CDR3 is TGTGCCAGCAGTTCTTATAGATACGAGCAGTACTTC. It is translated as CASSSYRYEQYF.

DNA for the CDR3: TGTGCCAGCAGCGGCCGGGACAGTCGACACACTGAAGCTTTCTTT. Amino acids: CASSGRDSRHTEAFF. This chain joins TRBV12-3 or TRBV12-4 and TRBJ1-1, with 7 bases aligning to TRBD1. The trim removed 6 bases at V and 3 bases at J, leaving 10 bases unmatched. The CDR3 is 15 residues long.

V usage is TRBV7-9 and J usage is TRBJ2-5, with 9 bases lining up with TRBD1. The CDR3 totals 15 residues. V shed 4 bases, J shed 4 bases, and the junction held 7 bases outside the gene matches. Per the germline V gene, CDR1 is SEHNR and CDR2 is FQNEAQ (reference sequence). The chain's CDR3 is CASSSRDREGETQYF. CDR3 coding DNA: TGTGCCAGCAGCTCCCGGGACAGGGAAGGAGAGACCCAGTACTTC.

In its sample, this clonotype was seen once. The CDR3 DNA sequence: TGCAGTGCCTCGACTGACTCCTACGAGCAGTACTTC. Its protein product is CSASTDSYEQYF. This chain joins TRBV20-1 and TRBJ2-7, with unresolved D. Germline CDR1 and CDR2: DFQATT and SNEGSKA (reference sequence). The CDR3 spans 12 residues. Trimming cost V 6 bases and J 0 bases, with 9 bases left between them.

The rearrangement joins TRBV28 to TRBJ1-5; no firm D call. V was cut by 3 bases and J by 6 bases, with 18 bases left in between. The CDR3 extends over 16 amino acids. CDR1 MDHEN and CDR2 SYDVKM come from the germline V gene. CDR3 loop: CASSFPLRTTGQPQHF. CDR3 DNA sequence: TGTGCCAGCAGTTTCCCATTAAGAACTACGGGTCAGCCCCAGCATTTT.

The chain combines TRBV15 with TRBJ1-2; D is ambiguous. Germline CDR1 and CDR2: LNHNV and YYDKDF (reference sequence). There are 12 residues in the CDR3. Trimming cost V 2 bases and J 4 bases, with 5 bases left between them. The CDR3 loop is CATSRNSYGYTF. CDR3 in DNA: TGTGCCACCAGCAGAAACAGCTATGGCTACACCTTC. Full variable domain (rest looked up from reference TRBV15 and TRBJ1-2): DAMVIQNPRYQVTQFGKPVTLSCSQTLNHNVMYWYQQKSSQAPKLLFHYYDKDFNNEADTPDNFQSRRPNTSFCFLDIRSPGLGDTAMYLCATSRNSYGYTFGSGTRLTVV.

The chain joins TRBV6-5 to TRBJ1-1, with TRBD1 matching over 9 bases. The CDR3 consists of 14 residues. Trimming cost V 2 bases and J 6 bases; bases outside gene matches: 4. Germline CDR1 and CDR2: MNHEY and SVGAGI. In nucleotides, the CDR3 is TGTGCCAGCAGTTACGGACAGGGGAGAGCTGAAGCTTTCTTT. It encodes CASSYGQGRAEAFF.

This clonotype has only a few counts. The chain has TRBV20-1 and TRBJ1-2; 10 bases match TRBD1. V trimming: 6 bases; J trimming: 8 bases; junction bases outside the gene matches: 9. The germline gives CDR1 DFQATT, CDR2 SNEGSKA (reference sequence). The CDR3 extends over 13 amino acids. CDR3 protein: CSARWTGGEGYTF. The CDR3 coding sequence is TGCAGTGCCAGATGGACAGGGGGAGAGGGCTACACCTTC.

The chain links TRBV6-2 or TRBV6-3 to TRBJ2-7, with 9 bases aligning to TRBD1. The CDR3 has 14 residues. V lost 6 bases to trimming and J lost 7 bases; unmatched junction nucleotides: 10. CDR1 and CDR2 (germline): MNHEY, SVGEGT. Here the CDR3 reads CASRLPQGAGEQYF. The CDR3 DNA follows: TGTGCCAGCAGACTCCCACAGGGGGCTGGGGAGCAGTACTTC.